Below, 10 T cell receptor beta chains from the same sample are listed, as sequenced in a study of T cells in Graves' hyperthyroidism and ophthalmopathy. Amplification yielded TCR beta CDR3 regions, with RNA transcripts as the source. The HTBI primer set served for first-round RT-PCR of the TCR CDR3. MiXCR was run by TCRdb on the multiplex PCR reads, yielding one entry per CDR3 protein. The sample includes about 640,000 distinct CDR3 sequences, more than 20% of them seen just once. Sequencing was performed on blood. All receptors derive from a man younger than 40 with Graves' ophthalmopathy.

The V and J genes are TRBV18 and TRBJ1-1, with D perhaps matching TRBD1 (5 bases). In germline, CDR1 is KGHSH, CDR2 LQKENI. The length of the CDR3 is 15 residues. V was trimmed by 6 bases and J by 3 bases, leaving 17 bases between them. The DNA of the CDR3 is TGTGCCAGCTCCCTAAGGGCCATGGGGGACACTGAAGCTTTCTTT. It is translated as CASSLRAMGDTEAFF.

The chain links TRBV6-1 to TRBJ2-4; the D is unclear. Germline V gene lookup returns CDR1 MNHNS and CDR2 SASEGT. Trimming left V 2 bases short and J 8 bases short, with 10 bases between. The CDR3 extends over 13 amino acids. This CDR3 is CASSEWWSDIQYF. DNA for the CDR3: TGTGCCAGCAGTGAATGGTGGTCAGACATTCAGTACTTC.

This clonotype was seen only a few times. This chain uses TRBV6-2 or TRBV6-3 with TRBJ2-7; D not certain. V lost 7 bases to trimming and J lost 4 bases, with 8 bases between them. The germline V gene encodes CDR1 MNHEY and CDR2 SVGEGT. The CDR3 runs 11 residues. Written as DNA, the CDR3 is TGTGCCAGCAAGCAACTATACGAGCAGTACTTC. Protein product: CASKQLYEQYF.

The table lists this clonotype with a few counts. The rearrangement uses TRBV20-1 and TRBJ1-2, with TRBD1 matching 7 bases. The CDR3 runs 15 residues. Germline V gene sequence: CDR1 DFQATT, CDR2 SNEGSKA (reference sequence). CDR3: CSSASGPAGGSGYTF. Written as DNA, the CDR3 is TGCAGCAGTGCTAGTGGTCCGGCAGGGGGTTCTGGCTACACCTTC.

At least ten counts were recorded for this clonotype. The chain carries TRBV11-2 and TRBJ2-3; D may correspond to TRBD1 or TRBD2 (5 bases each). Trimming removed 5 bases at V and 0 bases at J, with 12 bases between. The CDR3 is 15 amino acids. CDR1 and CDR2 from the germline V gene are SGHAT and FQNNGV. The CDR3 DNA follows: TGTGCCAGCAGCCATACCCGGGGCAGCACAGATACGCAGTATTTT. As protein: CASSHTRGSTDTQYF. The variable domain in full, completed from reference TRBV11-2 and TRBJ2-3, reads EAGVAQSPRYKIIEKRQSVAFWCNPISGHATLYWYQQILGQGPKLLIQFQNNGVVDDSQLPKDRFSAERLKGVDSTLKIQPAKLEDSAVYLCASSHTRGSTDTQYFGPGTRLTVL.

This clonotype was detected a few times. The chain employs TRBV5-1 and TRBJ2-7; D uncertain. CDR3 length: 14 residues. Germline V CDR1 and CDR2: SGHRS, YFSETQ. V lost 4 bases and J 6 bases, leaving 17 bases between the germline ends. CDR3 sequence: CASSEEARTREQYF. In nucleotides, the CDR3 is TGCGCCAGCAGCGAGGAAGCGCGAACGCGCGAGCAGTACTTC.

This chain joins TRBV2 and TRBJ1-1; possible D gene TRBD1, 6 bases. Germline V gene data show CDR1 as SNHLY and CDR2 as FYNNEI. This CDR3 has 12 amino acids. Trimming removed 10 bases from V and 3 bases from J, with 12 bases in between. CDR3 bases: TGTGCCACCAGAACAGGGTACACTGAAGCTTTCTTT. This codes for CATRTGYTEAFF.

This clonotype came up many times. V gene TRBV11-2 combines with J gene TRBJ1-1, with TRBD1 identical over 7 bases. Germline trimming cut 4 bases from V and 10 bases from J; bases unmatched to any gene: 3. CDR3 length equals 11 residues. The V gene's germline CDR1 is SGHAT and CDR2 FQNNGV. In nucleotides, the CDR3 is TGTGCCAGCAGCTCCCGGACAGGAGCTTTCTTT. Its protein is CASSSRTGAFF.

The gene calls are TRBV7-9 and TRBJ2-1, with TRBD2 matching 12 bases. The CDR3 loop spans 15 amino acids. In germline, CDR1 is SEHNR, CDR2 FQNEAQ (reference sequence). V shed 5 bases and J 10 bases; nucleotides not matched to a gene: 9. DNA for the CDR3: TGTGCCAGCAGCAACCCGACTAGCGGGGGCTTAGAGCAGTTCTTC. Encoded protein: CASSNPTSGGLEQFF.

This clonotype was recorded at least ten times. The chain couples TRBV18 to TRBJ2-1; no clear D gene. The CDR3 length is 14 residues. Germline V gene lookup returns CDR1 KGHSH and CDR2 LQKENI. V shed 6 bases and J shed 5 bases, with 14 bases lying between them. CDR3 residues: CASSQSSRDNEQFF. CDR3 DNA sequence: TGTGCCAGCTCTCAGTCCTCAAGAGACAATGAGCAGTTCTTC.